The 24 T cell receptor beta chains below all came from one sample that was sequenced in a study of cytomegalovirus exposure and HLA in healthy donors. PCR used 60 Vbeta primers and 13 Jbeta primers. Method: immunoSEQ multiplex PCR; TCRdb's copy keeps in-frame clones and lacks some. The sample yields approximately 140,000 clones, of which the top ten take up around 1.6%. Sequenced material: PBMCs. Receptors were obtained from a woman between 50 and 59 years old in good health and CMV-seronegative.

CDR3 amino acids: CASSAVGGGAYEQYF. DNA of the CDR3: TGTGCCAGCAGCGCAGTCGGGGGAGGCGCCTACGAGCAGTACTTC. The V gene is TRBV9, the J gene TRBJ2-7, with a possible D match to TRBD2 (6 bases). V was trimmed by 3 bases and J by 2 bases, leaving 15 bases between them. In germline, CDR1 is SGDLS, CDR2 YYNGEE. This CDR3 spans 15 amino acids.

V and J are TRBV6-5 and TRBJ1-1, with a tentative D call TRBD1 (6 bases). This CDR3 spans 13 amino acids. V dropped 6 bases and J dropped 6 bases, with 14 bases sitting between them. Germline V gives CDR1 MNHEY, CDR2 SVGAGI. The chain's CDR3 is CASRPLDSPEAFF. DNA for the CDR3: TGTGCCAGCAGGCCTCTGGACAGCCCTGAAGCTTTCTTT.

This chain joins TRBV29-1 and TRBJ1-1; perhaps TRBD1 as D (6 bases). The V end lost 8 bases, the J end lost 2 bases, and 15 bases lay between the germline ends. CDR3 length: 13 residues. CDR1 and CDR2 (germline): SQVTM, ANQGSEA. In DNA form, the CDR3 reads TGCAGCATTCGGGGAGGGGGAAACACTGAAGCTTTCTTT. Translated, it gives CSIRGGGNTEAFF.

The chain links TRBV28 to TRBJ1-2; TRBD1 agrees at 8 bases. CDR3 length equals 15 residues. Germline CDR1 and CDR2: MDHEN and SYDVKM. J gave up 7 bases and V 6 bases, and 13 bases lay outside the gene matches. The CDR3 loop is CASRLGGQGMGGYTF. The CDR3 bases are TGTGCCAGCAGATTAGGCGGACAGGGTATGGGTGGCTACACCTTC.

The V call is TRBV4-3, the J call TRBJ1-1, with D tentatively TRBD1 (5 bases). The CDR3 sequence is 14 residues long. Germline V CDR1 and CDR2: LGHNA, YSLEER. The V and J ends lost 5 bases and 1 base respectively, with 11 bases between them. Written as DNA, the CDR3 is TGCGCCAGCAGCTCGGACACTCAGAACACTGAAGCTTTCTTT. Translating it yields CASSSDTQNTEAFF.

The chain is built from TRBV4-1 and TRBJ2-1, with TRBD1 as a possible D gene (5 bases). The CDR3 sequence is 16 residues long. V lost 4 bases and J 8 bases, leaving 21 bases between the germline ends. Germline CDR1 reads MGHRA; CDR2 reads YSYEKL. The CDR3 coding sequence is TGCGCCAGCAGCCTCACAAGGGGTTTAAGTGGCGATGAGCAGTTCTTC. It specifies CASSLTRGLSGDEQFF.

J is TRBJ2-7 and V is TRBV18; 15 bases match TRBD2. CDR3 length equals 17 residues. Germline V CDR1 and CDR2: KGHSH, LQKENI. J gave up 6 bases and V 3 bases, and 9 bases lay outside the gene matches. The CDR3 DNA follows: TGTGCCAGCTCACCTAGGGGACTAGCGGGAGGAGTGAGCGAGCAGTACTTC. Its translation: CASSPRGLAGGVSEQYF.

The gene calls are TRBV7-6 and TRBJ2-7; D might be TRBD1 (5 bases). The germline gives CDR1 SGHVS, CDR2 FNYEAQ. The V end was cut by 5 bases, the J end by 1 base, with 12 bases between. The CDR3 covers 14 residues. The CDR3 loop reads CASSQMDTSYEQYF. In nucleotides, the CDR3 is TGTGCCAGCAGCCAAATGGACACTTCCTACGAGCAGTACTTC. Together with reference TRBV7-6 and TRBJ2-7, the CDR3 gives the full variable domain: GAGVSQSPRYKVTKRGQDVALRCDPISGHVSLYWYRQALGQGPEFLTYFNYEAQQDKSGLPNDRFSAERPEGSISTLTIQRTEQRDSAMYRCASSQMDTSYEQYFGPGTRLTVT.

J is TRBJ2-3 and V is TRBV6-1; 11 nucleotides align to TRBD2. Germline V gene sequence: CDR1 MNHNS, CDR2 SASEGT. This CDR3 has 11 residues. CDR3 amino acids: CASGGAYTQYF. Here the CDR3 DNA reads TGTGCTAGCGGGGGGGCCTATACGCAGTATTTT.

The chain carries TRBV5-4 and TRBJ2-3; 16 nucleotides line up with TRBD2. Germline lookup yields CDR1 SGHNT and CDR2 YYREEE (reference sequence). The CDR3 contains 16 residues. The trim removed 3 bases at V and 4 bases at J, leaving 2 bases unmatched. CDR3 DNA sequence: TGTGCCAGCAGCTCCGGGACTAGCGGGGGGGCAGATACGCAGTATTTT. Its protein is CASSSGTSGGADTQYF.

The gene calls are TRBV4-3 and TRBJ1-4, with a possible D match to TRBD1 (5 bases). Trimming removed 6 bases from V and 8 bases from J, with 10 bases in between. Germline CDR1 and CDR2: LGHNA and YSLEER. This CDR3 comprises 12 residues. The CDR3 bases are TGCGCCAGCAGAGGGGAAGGGGAAAAACTGTTTTTT. It encodes CASRGEGEKLFF.

The chain has TRBV5-1 and TRBJ2-1; 11 nucleotides match TRBD2. Unmatched junction bases numbered 12, after V lost 9 bases and J lost 10 bases. Germline values: CDR1 SGHRS, CDR2 YFSETQ. The CDR3 covers 14 residues. CDR3 amino acids: CATSTSGMREEQFF. CDR3 nucleotide sequence: TGCGCCACCTCGACTAGCGGGATGAGGGAAGAGCAGTTCTTC.

This rearrangement joins TRBV7-8 to TRBJ2-7; possibly TRBD2 for D (6 bases). Germline V gene data show CDR1 as SGHVS and CDR2 as FQNEAQ. CDR3 length: 15 amino acids. The V end was cut by 1 base, the J end by 1 base, with 11 bases between. The CDR3 coding sequence is TGTGCCAGCAGCTTAGAACGGGGACTTTCCTACGAGCAGTACTTC. Protein sequence: CASSLERGLSYEQYF.

V is TRBV6-6 and J is TRBJ1-1, with D possibly TRBD1 on 5 matching bases. CDR1 is MNHNY, CDR2 SVGAGI, per germline (reference sequence). The CDR3 contains 15 residues. Trimming shortened V by 0 bases and J by 1 base, and 9 bases separated the two germline ends. In DNA form, the CDR3 reads TGTGCCAGCAGTTACTCGGCAGGGCGGAACACTGAAGCTTTCTTT. Translated: CASSYSAGRNTEAFF.

V and J are TRBV9 and TRBJ2-5; maybe TRBD2 (5 bases). From germline, CDR1 is SGDLS and CDR2 YYNGEE. There are 16 residues in the CDR3. V lost 0 bases to trimming and J lost 2 bases, with 14 bases between them. The CDR3 protein is CASSVDPRSGQETQYF. In nucleotides, the CDR3 is TGTGCCAGCAGCGTAGACCCGCGATCGGGGCAAGAGACCCAGTACTTC.

This sequence joins TRBV27 and TRBJ2-7; 9 positions match TRBD1. V shed 4 bases, J shed 4 bases, and the junction held 8 bases outside the gene matches. This CDR3 is 15 amino acids long. CDR1 and CDR2 from the germline V gene are MNHEY and SMNVEV (reference sequence). CDR3 sequence reads: CASSYSGTGFYEQYF. The DNA of the CDR3 is TGTGCCAGCAGTTACTCCGGGACAGGGTTTTACGAGCAGTACTTC.

The chain uses TRBV7-9 and TRBJ1-1; 9 bases match TRBD1. The CDR3 is 14 residues long. CDR1 SEHNR and CDR2 FQNEAQ come from the germline V gene (reference sequence). The junction had 8 bases not matched to a gene; V was cut back by 5 bases and J by 7 bases. CDR3 bases: TGTGCCAGCAGCACTCTTGGGGACAGGGATGAAGCTTTCTTT. Translating gives CASSTLGDRDEAFF.

The CDR3: CASSVGVASSYEQYF. DNA for the CDR3: TGTGCCAGCAGCGTAGGTGTTGCTAGCTCCTACGAGCAGTACTTC. This chain uses TRBV9 with TRBJ2-5; D gene uncertain. The J call is doubtful: the DNA matches TRBJ2-7 better. Per the germline V gene, CDR1 is SGDLS and CDR2 is YYNGEE. This CDR3 comprises 15 residues.

V usage is TRBV30 and J usage is TRBJ1-2; D possibly corresponds to TRBD1 (5 bases). The CDR3 length is 13 residues. Germline V gene data show CDR1 as GTSNPN and CDR2 as SVGIG (reference sequence). Trimming stripped 4 bases from V and 2 bases from J, with 11 bases between. CDR3 sequence (DNA): TGTGCCTGGAAGGCGGACACCAACTATGGCTACACCTTC. It encodes CAWKADTNYGYTF.

The chain employs TRBV4-1 and TRBJ2-7; 13 positions match TRBD2. Trimming took 4 bases from V and 6 from J; bases not matched to a gene: 18. This CDR3 comprises 19 residues. Germline V lookup: CDR1 MGHRA, CDR2 YSYEKL. This CDR3 reads CASSLLPGLAGVSRGEQYF. CDR3 sequence (DNA): TGCGCCAGCAGCCTTCTGCCCGGACTAGCGGGAGTCTCTAGGGGCGAGCAGTACTTC.

This chain joins TRBV19 and TRBJ1-2; D might be TRBD1 (5 bases). The CDR3 runs 12 residues. Trimming cost V 9 bases and J 3 bases, with 11 bases left between them. CDR1 is LNHDA, CDR2 SQIVND, per germline (reference sequence). The DNA of the CDR3 is TGTGCCAGCATACAAGGGGACTATGGCTACACCTTC. Translation: CASIQGDYGYTF.

V usage is TRBV4-3 and J usage is TRBJ2-2; tentative D call: TRBD2 (5 bases). Germline V gives CDR1 LGHNA, CDR2 YSLEER. Trimming took off 4 bases at V and 2 bases at J, with 17 bases between the two ends. The CDR3 is 17 amino acids. CDR3 DNA sequence: TGCGCCAGCAGCCTGAGGAGCGGAGAGCGTAACACCGGGGAGCTGTTTTTT. Its protein is CASSLRSGERNTGELFF.

The rearrangement links TRBV28 to TRBJ1-6; D not resolved. This CDR3 region has 14 residues. Deletions cut 6 bases from V and 3 bases from J, with 9 bases between. Per germline, CDR1 MDHEN and CDR2 SYDVKM. This CDR3 is CASSPEHYNSPLHF. In DNA, the CDR3 is TGTGCCAGCAGCCCCGAACACTATAATTCACCCCTCCACTTT.

The chain links TRBV11-2 to TRBJ2-6; perhaps TRBD1 as D (6 bases). Trimming removed 2 bases from V and 4 bases from J, with 12 bases in between. Per germline, CDR1 SGHAT and CDR2 FQNNGV. The CDR3 extends over 16 amino acids. As DNA, the CDR3 is TGTGCCAGCAGCTTATTCGGGACAACAGGGGCCAACGTCCTGACTTTC. Its protein product is CASSLFGTTGANVLTF.